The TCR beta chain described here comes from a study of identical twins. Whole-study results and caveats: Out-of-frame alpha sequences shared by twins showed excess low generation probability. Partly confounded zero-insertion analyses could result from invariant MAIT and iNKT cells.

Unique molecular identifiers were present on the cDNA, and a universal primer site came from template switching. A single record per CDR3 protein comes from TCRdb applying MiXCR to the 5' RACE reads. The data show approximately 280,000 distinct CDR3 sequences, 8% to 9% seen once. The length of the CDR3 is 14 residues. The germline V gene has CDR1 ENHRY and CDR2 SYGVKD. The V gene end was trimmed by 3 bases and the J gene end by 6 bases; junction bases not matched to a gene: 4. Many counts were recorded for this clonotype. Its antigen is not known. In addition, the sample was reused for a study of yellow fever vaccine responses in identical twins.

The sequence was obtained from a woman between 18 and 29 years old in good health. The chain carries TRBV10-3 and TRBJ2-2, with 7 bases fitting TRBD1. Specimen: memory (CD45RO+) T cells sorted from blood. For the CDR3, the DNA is TGTGCCATCAGTGAAATAGACAGGGCCGGGGAGCTGTTTTTT. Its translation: CAISEIDRAGELFF.